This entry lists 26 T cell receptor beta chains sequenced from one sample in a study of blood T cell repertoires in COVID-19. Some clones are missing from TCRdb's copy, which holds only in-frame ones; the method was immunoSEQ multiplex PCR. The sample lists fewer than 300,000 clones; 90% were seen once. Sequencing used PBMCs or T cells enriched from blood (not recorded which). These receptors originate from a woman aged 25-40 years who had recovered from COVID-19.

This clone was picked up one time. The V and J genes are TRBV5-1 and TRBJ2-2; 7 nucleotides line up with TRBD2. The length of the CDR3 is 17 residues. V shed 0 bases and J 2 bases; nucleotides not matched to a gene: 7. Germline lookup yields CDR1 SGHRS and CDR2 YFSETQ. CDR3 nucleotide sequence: TGCGCCAGCAGCTTGGCCCTTGGCGGGAGAAACACCGGGGAGCTGTTTTTT. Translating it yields CASSLALGGRNTGELFF.

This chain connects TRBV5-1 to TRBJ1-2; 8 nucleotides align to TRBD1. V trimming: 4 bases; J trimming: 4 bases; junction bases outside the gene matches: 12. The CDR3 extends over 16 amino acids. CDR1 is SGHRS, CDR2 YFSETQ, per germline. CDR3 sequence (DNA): TGCGCCAGCAGCAGCGGACAGGGAGAACCCACCTATGGCTACACCTTC. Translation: CASSSGQGEPTYGYTF.

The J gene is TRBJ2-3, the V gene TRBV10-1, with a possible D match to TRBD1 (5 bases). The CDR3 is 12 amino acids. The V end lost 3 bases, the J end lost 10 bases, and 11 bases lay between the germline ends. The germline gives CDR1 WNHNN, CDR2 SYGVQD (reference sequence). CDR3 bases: TGCGCCAGCAGTGAAAGAAGGGGTCCGCAGTATTTT. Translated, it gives CASSERRGPQYF.

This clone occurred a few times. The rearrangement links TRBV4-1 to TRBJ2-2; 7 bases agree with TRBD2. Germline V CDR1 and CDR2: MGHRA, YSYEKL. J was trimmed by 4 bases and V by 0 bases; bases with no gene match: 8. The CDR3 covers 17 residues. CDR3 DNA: TGCGCCAGCAGCCAAGATGGGGCGGGAGCGGGCACCGGGGAGCTGTTTTTT. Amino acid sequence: CASSQDGAGAGTGELFF.

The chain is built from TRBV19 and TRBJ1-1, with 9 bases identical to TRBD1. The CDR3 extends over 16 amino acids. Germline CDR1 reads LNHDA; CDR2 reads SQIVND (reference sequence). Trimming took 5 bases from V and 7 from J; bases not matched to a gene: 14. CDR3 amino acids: CASSLSGTGNSGEAFF. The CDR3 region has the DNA TGTGCCAGTAGTCTTTCCGGGACAGGGAATAGTGGTGAAGCTTTCTTT.

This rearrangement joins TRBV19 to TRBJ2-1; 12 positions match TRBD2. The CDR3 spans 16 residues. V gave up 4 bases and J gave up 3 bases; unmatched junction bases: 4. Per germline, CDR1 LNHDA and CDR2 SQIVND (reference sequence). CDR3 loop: CASSTWTSGIYNEQFF. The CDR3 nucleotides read TGTGCCAGTAGTACCTGGACTAGCGGGATCTACAATGAGCAGTTCTTC. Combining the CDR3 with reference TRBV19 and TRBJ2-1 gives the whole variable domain DGGITQSPKYLFRKEGQNVTLSCEQNLNHDAMYWYRQDPGQGLRLIYYSQIVNDFQKGDIAEGYSVSREKKESFPLTVTSAQKNPTAFYLCASSTWTSGIYNEQFFGPGTRLTVL.

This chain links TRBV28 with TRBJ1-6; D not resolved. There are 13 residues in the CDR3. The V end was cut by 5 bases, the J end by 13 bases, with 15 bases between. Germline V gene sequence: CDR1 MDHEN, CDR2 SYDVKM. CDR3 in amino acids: CASSTTPREPLHF. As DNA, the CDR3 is TGTGCCAGCAGTACGACGCCCCGGGAGCCCCTCCACTTT.

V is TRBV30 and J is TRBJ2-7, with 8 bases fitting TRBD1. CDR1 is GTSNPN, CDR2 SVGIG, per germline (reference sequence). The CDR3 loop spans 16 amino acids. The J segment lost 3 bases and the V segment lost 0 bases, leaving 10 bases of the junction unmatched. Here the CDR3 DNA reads TGTGCCTGGAGTGTACGATCGACAGGGGTTAACTACGAGCAGTACTTC. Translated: CAWSVRSTGVNYEQYF.

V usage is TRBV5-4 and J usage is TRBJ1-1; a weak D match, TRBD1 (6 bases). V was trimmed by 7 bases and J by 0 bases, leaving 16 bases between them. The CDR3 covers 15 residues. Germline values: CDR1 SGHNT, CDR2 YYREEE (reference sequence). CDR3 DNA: TGTGCCAGCCGGAACAGGGATGGGGTGAACACTGAAGCTTTCTTT. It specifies CASRNRDGVNTEAFF.

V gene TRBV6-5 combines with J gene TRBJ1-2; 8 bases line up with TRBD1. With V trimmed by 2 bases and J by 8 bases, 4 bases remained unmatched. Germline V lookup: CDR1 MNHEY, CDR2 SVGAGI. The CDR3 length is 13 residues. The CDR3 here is CASSYDRGGGYTF. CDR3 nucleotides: TGTGCCAGCAGTTACGACAGGGGCGGCGGCTACACCTTC.

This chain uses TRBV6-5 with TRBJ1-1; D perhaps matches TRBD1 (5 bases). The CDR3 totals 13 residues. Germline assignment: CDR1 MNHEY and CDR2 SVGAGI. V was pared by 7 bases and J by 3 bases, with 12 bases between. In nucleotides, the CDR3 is TGTGCCAGCACCGTTCAGGGATACACTGAAGCTTTCTTT. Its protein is CASTVQGYTEAFF.

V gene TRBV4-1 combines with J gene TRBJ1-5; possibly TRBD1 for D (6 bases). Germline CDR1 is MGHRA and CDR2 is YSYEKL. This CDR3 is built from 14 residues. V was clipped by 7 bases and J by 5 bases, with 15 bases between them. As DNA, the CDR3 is TGCGCCAGCAAGGGGGTGGGGCGGGATCAGCCCCAGCATTTT. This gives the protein CASKGVGRDQPQHF.

Here the CDR3 DNA reads TGTGCCAGCAGCTTCGGGGGGCCTCGGACTAATGAAAAACTGTTTTTT. Its protein product is CASSFGGPRTNEKLFF. The chain is built from TRBV5-4 and TRBJ1-4; possibly TRBD1 for D (6 bases). The CDR3 loop spans 16 amino acids. The germline CDR1 and CDR2 sequences are SGHNT and YYREEE (reference sequence). Trimming left V 2 bases short and J 2 bases short, with 13 bases between.

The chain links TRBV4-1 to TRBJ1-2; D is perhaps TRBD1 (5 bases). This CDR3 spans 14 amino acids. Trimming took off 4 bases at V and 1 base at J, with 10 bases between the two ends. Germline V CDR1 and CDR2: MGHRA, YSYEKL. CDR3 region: CASSPSGVNYGYTF. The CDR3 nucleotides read TGCGCCAGCAGCCCTTCGGGGGTTAACTATGGCTACACCTTC.

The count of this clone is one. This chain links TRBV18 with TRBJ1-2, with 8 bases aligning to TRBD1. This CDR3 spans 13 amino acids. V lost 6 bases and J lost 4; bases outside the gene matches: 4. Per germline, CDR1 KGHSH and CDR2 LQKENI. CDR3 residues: CASSHDRGYGYTF. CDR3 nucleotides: TGTGCCAGCTCCCATGACAGGGGCTATGGCTACACCTTC.

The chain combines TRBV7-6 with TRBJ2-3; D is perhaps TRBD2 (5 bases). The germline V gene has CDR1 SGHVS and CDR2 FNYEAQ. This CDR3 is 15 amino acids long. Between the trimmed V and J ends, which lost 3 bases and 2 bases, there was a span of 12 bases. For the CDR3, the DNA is TGTGCCAGCAGCTTCGGCGGGTCGGCCACAGATACGCAGTATTTT. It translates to CASSFGGSATDTQYF.

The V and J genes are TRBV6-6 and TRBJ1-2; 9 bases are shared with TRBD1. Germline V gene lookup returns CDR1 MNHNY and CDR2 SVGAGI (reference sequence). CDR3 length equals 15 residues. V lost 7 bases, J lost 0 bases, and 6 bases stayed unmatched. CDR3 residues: CASTWTGEANYGYTF. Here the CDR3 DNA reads TGTGCCAGCACTTGGACAGGGGAAGCTAACTATGGCTACACCTTC.

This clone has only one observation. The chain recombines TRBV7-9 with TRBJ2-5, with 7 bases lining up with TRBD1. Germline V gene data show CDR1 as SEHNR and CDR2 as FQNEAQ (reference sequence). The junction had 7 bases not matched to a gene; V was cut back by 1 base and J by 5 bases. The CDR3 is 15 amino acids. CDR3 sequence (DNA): TGTGCCAGCAGCTTAGTCGGGGACAGTCGTGAGACCCAGTACTTC. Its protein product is CASSLVGDSRETQYF.

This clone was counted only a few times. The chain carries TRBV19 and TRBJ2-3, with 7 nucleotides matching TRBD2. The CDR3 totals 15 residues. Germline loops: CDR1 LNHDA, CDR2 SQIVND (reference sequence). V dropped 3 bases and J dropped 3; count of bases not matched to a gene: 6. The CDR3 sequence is CASSIGAGETDTQYF. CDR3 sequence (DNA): TGTGCCAGTAGTATTGGGGCGGGAGAAACAGATACGCAGTATTTT.

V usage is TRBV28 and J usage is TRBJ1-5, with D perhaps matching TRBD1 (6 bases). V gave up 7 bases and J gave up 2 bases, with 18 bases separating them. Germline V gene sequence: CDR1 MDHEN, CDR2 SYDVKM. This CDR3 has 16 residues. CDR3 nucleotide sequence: TGTGCCAGCATAAAAATCCAGGGGAAGCGCAATCAGCCCCAGCATTTT. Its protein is CASIKIQGKRNQPQHF.

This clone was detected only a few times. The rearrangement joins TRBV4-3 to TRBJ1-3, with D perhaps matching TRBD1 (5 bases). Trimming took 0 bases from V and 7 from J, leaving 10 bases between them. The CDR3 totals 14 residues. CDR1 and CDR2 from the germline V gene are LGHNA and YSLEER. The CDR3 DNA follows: TGCGCCAGCAGCCAAGATTGGCAGGGCAACACCATATATTTT. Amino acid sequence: CASSQDWQGNTIYF.

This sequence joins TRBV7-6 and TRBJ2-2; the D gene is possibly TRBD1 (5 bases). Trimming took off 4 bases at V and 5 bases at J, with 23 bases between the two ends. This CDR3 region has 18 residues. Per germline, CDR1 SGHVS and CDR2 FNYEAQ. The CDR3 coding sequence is TGTGCCAGCAGCTCTCTCGCCCAGGGCTACCGGCAAACCGGGGAGCTGTTTTTT. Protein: CASSSLAQGYRQTGELFF.

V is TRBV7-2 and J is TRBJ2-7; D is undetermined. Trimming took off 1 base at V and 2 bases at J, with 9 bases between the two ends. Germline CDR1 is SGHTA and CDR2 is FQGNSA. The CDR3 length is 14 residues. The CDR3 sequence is CASSLVSATYEQYF. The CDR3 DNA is TGTGCCAGCAGCTTAGTCAGCGCTACCTACGAGCAGTACTTC.

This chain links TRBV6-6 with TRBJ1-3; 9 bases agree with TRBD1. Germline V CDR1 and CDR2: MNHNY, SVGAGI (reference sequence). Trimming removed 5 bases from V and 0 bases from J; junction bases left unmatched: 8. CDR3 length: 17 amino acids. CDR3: CASSRSGTGSSGNTIYF. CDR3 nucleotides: TGTGCCAGCAGTCGATCCGGGACAGGGAGCTCTGGAAACACCATATATTTT.

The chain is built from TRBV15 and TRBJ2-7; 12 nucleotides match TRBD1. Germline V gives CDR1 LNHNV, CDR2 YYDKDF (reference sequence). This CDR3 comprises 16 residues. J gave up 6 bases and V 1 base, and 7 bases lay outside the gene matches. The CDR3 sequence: CATSRGPGTGGPEQYF. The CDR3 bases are TGTGCCACCAGCAGAGGCCCGGGGACAGGGGGCCCCGAGCAGTACTTC. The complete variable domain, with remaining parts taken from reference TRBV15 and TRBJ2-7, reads DAMVIQNPRYQVTQFGKPVTLSCSQTLNHNVMYWYQQKSSQAPKLLFHYYDKDFNNEADTPDNFQSRRPNTSFCFLDIRSPGLGDTAMYLCATSRGPGTGGPEQYFGPGTRLTVT.

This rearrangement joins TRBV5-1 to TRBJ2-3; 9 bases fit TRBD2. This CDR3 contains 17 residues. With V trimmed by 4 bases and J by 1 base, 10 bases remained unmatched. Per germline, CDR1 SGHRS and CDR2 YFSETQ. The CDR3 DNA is TGCGCCAGCAGCAATCACTTAGCGGGAGTCGGCACAGATACGCAGTATTTT. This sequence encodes CASSNHLAGVGTDTQYF.